The clone carrying this T cell receptor beta chain was counted at least ten times. Its cognate antigen is unknown. This record comes from a study of T cells in Graves' hyperthyroidism and ophthalmopathy. Notes on the study in general: Blood also carried most thyroid clonotypes expanded above 0.001.

At least 3 on the Clinical Activity Score was recorded for ophthalmopathy patients, who also had NOSPECS grade at least 4 and duration under 3 months. CDR3 length: 14 residues. Looked up from germline, CDR1 is MNHEY and CDR2 is SMNVEV (reference sequence). Germline trimming cut 5 bases from V and 3 bases from J; bases unmatched to any gene: 6. RNA transcripts were the template for amplifying TCR beta CDR3 regions. With the HTBI primer set, the TCR CDR3 went through a first round of RT-PCR. A single record per CDR3 protein comes from TCRdb applying MiXCR to the multiplex PCR reads. The sample lists hundreds of thousands of distinct CDR3 sequences, roughly 14% occurring once.

The TCR sequence derives from a woman between 35 and 50 years old with Graves' ophthalmopathy. Sequencing was performed on blood. The chain links TRBV27 to TRBJ2-7; 8 bases agree with TRBD1. CDR3 region: CASSITGTGYEQYF. DNA of the CDR3: TGTGCCAGCAGTATAACCGGGACAGGCTACGAGCAGTACTTC.